The 27 T cell receptor beta chains below were found in one sample sequenced in a study of shared clonotypes between healthy human individuals. The assay was immunoSEQ multiplex PCR, and TCRdb's table has in-frame clones only and misses some. Of roughly 96,000 clones listed, 40% to 55% are singletons. The sample comprised PBMCs. The receptor source for this set is a woman aged 35 to 49 in good health. Some clones in this sample may be carry-over from other donors' samples.

The table lists this clone with a count of one. The J gene is TRBJ2-5, the V gene TRBV27, with D unresolved. Deletions cut 5 bases from V and 2 bases from J, with 12 bases between. The CDR3 is 14 amino acids. Germline assignment: CDR1 MNHEY and CDR2 SMNVEV (reference sequence). The CDR3 loop is CASSAKSTQETQYF. The CDR3 DNA follows: TGTGCCAGCAGTGCCAAATCTACACAAGAGACCCAGTACTTC.

This clone was observed many times. The chain uses TRBV30 and TRBJ1-4, with unresolved D. CDR1 GTSNPN and CDR2 SVGIG come from the germline V gene (reference sequence). Trimming removed 0 bases from V and 7 bases from J, with 9 bases in between. The CDR3 contains 13 residues. For the CDR3, the DNA is TGTGCCTGGAGTGTTATCACGAGTGAAAAACTGTTTTTT. It is translated as CAWSVITSEKLFF.

This clone was seen ten or more times. This sequence joins TRBV5-1 and TRBJ2-3, with D perhaps assigned TRBD1 or TRBD2 (6 bases each). The V gene lost 4 bases and the J gene lost 5 bases, with 14 bases spanning the gap. The germline V gene encodes CDR1 SGHRS and CDR2 YFSETQ. The length of the CDR3 is 14 residues. The CDR3 region has the DNA TGCGCCAGCAGCCTGGGGGGCACCCGAGATACGCAGTATTTT. Translated: CASSLGGTRDTQYF.

A remark on this clone: A much larger clone differs by one base, so this may be a read error. The CDR3 DNA is TGTGCCACCAGCAGAGATATCACCTACGAGCAGTACTTC. It yields the protein CATSRDITYEQYF. This rearrangement joins TRBV15 to TRBJ2-7; D is unresolved. V gave up 0 bases and J gave up 2 bases, with 5 bases separating them. This CDR3 is 13 amino acids long. Germline V CDR1 and CDR2: LNHNV, YYDKDF (reference sequence). The full variable domain, rest sourced from reference TRBV15 and TRBJ2-7, is DAMVIQNPRYQVTQFGKPVTLSCSQTLNHNVMYWYQQKSSQAPKLLFHYYDKDFNNEADTPDNFQSRRPNTSFCFLDIRSPGLGDTAMYLCATSRDITYEQYFGPGTRLTVT.

Worth noting for this clone: One base separates it from a far larger clone, so it is likely a read error. V is TRBV5-1 and J is TRBJ2-5; weak D call: TRBD1 (5 bases). The J call may be faulty, since TRBJ2-7 better matches the DNA end. The CDR3 loop spans 14 amino acids. Germline assignment: CDR1 SGHRS and CDR2 YFSETQ. CDR3 nucleotides: TGCGCCAGCAGCTTCCAGGGCAGCTCCTACGAGCAGTACTTC. Residues: CASSFQGSSYEQYF.

To note about this clone: A far larger clone is just one base off, so this is likely a read error. This chain links TRBV7-6 with TRBJ2-7; 7 bases map to TRBD2. The ends lost 5 bases at V and 5 bases at J; junction bases unmatched: 12. The CDR3 loop spans 15 amino acids. Germline V CDR1 and CDR2: SGHVS, FNYEAQ. CDR3 in DNA: TGTGCCAGCAGCCTCCGGGACGGGGGGACCCACGAGCAGTACTTC. Protein: CASSLRDGGTHEQYF.

A note on this clone: This same CDR3 is encoded by further DNA sequences in the sample. The rearrangement uses TRBV5-1 and TRBJ2-7, with 8 bases fitting TRBD2. This CDR3 comprises 14 residues. With 2 bases clipped from V and 1 base from J, the junction kept 2 bases outside the gene matches. Germline CDR1 and CDR2: SGHRS and YFSETQ. The DNA for the CDR3 is TGCGCCAGCAGCTTCGGCGGGAGGTCCTACGAGCAGTACTTC. Translated: CASSFGGRSYEQYF.

The chain couples TRBV25-1 to TRBJ2-2; D unclear. The CDR3 consists of 15 residues. Between the trimmed V and J ends, which lost 4 bases and 6 bases, there was a span of 15 bases. The V gene's germline CDR1 is MGHDK and CDR2 SYGVNS. CDR3 sequence: CASSVYAGLPGELFF. The CDR3 DNA sequence: TGTGCCAGCAGTGTGTATGCAGGTCTACCCGGGGAGCTGTTTTTT.

V and J are TRBV5-1 and TRBJ1-1; possible D gene TRBD1, 6 bases. The length of the CDR3 is 13 residues. V dropped 2 bases and J dropped 1 base, with 6 bases sitting between them. Germline V gene data show CDR1 as SGHRS and CDR2 as YFSETQ. DNA for the CDR3: TGCGCCAGCAGCTTACAGGGGAACACTGAAGCTTTCTTT. It yields the protein CASSLQGNTEAFF.

Only one count was recorded for this clone. Only one base separates this from a far larger clonotype, so it likely reflects a read error. The sample contains more than one DNA sequence encoding this CDR3. The gene calls are TRBV30 and TRBJ2-7; tentatively, D is TRBD2 (6 bases). There are 13 residues in the CDR3. Between the trimmed V and J ends, which lost 6 bases and 4 bases, there was a span of 16 bases. Germline-derived CDR1 and CDR2 are GTSNPN and SVGIG (reference sequence). The CDR3 loop is CACGGGTVYEQYF. In nucleotides, the CDR3 is TGTGCCTGTGGTGGCGGGACGGTGTACGAGCAGTACTTC.

The chain recombines TRBV28 with TRBJ1-1; D is possibly TRBD1 (5 bases). V was pared by 8 bases and J by 7 bases, with 17 bases between. This CDR3 contains 13 residues. Germline V gene sequence: CDR1 MDHEN, CDR2 SYDVKM. In nucleotides, the CDR3 is TGTGCCAGCGTCGGTGAGGAAAGGGGTGAAGCTTTCTTT. It encodes CASVGEERGEAFF.

The V and J genes are TRBV28 and TRBJ2-7; D tentatively reads TRBD1 or TRBD2 (5 bases each). Per the germline V gene, CDR1 is MDHEN and CDR2 is SYDVKM. The V end lost 8 bases, the J end lost 3 bases, and 8 bases lay between the germline ends. This CDR3 region has 11 residues. CDR3 loop: CASGTHYEQYF. DNA of the CDR3: TGTGCCAGCGGGACCCACTACGAGCAGTACTTC. The complete variable domain, with remaining parts taken from reference TRBV28 and TRBJ2-7, reads DVKVTQSSRYLVKRTGEKVFLECVQDMDHENMFWYRQDPGLGLRLIYFSYDVKMKEKGDIPEGYSVSREKKERFSLILESASTNQTSMYLCASGTHYEQYFGPGTRLTVT.

About this clone: The CDR3 does not close with the conserved phenylalanine or tryptophan, likely indicating a read error. V is TRBV20-1 and J is TRBJ2-4; D not resolved. Trimming took 7 bases from V and 3 from J, leaving 7 bases between them. The CDR3 has 11 amino acids. From germline, CDR1 is DFQATT and CDR2 SNEGSKA (reference sequence). The CDR3 DNA sequence: TGCAGTGTATATGGCAAAAACATTCAGTACCTC. Translated, it gives CSVYGKNIQYL.

The sample holds many counts of this clone. The chain couples TRBV29-1 to TRBJ1-2; D unclear. The germline V gene encodes CDR1 SQVTM and CDR2 ANQGSEA. The CDR3 has 10 amino acids. The germline V and J ends were trimmed by 6 bases and 14 bases, with 16 bases remaining between them. Written as DNA, the CDR3 is TGCAGCGTCGATGACGCACGGGGAACCTTC. Its protein product is CSVDDARGTF.

This clone was seen repeatedly, ten times or more. The gene calls are TRBV7-9 and TRBJ1-1, with D perhaps TRBD1 (6 bases). Trimming cost V 4 bases and J 3 bases, with 12 bases left between them. Germline V gene sequence: CDR1 SEHNR, CDR2 FQNEAQ (reference sequence). There are 14 residues in the CDR3. The CDR3 sequence is CASSSRGADTEAFF. The CDR3 DNA reads TGTGCCAGCAGCTCTCGGGGGGCAGACACTGAAGCTTTCTTT.

There are a few counts of this clone. The chain combines TRBV5-6 with TRBJ2-1; 11 bases fit TRBD2. Germline assignment: CDR1 SGHDT and CDR2 YYEEEE. With 4 bases clipped from V and 4 bases from J, the junction kept 7 bases outside the gene matches. This CDR3 is 16 amino acids long. Written as DNA, the CDR3 is TGTGCCAGCAGCACCACCCTAGCGGGAGGATACAATGAGCAGTTCTTC. Translated: CASSTTLAGGYNEQFF.

This clone was seen a few times. V is TRBV27 and J is TRBJ2-7; 10 bases are a match to TRBD2. The V and J ends lost 6 bases and 1 base, in that order; junction bases with no gene match: 21. Germline lookup yields CDR1 MNHEY and CDR2 SMNVEV (reference sequence). The CDR3 contains 20 residues. CDR3 loop: CASSYRVPLAGAAKSYEQYF. The CDR3 DNA reads as TGTGCCAGCAGCTACCGAGTACCCCTAGCGGGAGCCGCTAAGTCCTACGAGCAGTACTTC.

This clone has a handful of counts. V and J are TRBV27 and TRBJ2-3; 7 bases map to TRBD2. CDR3 length equals 16 residues. After removal of 5 bases from V and 1 base from J, the junction contained 9 bases not matched to a gene. Germline lookup yields CDR1 MNHEY and CDR2 SMNVEV (reference sequence). The CDR3 protein is CASSPPGLLRTDTQYF. In nucleotides, the CDR3 is TGTGCCAGCAGTCCCCCGGGACTACTACGCACAGATACGCAGTATTTT.

This clone was picked up a small number of times. The gene calls are TRBV2 and TRBJ2-7; 10 nucleotides line up with TRBD1. With 4 bases clipped from V and 7 bases from J, the junction kept 7 bases outside the gene matches. The germline V gene encodes CDR1 SNHLY and CDR2 FYNNEI. The CDR3 covers 14 residues. CDR3 loop: CASSVRDRGSEQYF. In DNA form, the CDR3 reads TGTGCCAGCAGTGTCCGGGACAGGGGTAGTGAGCAGTACTTC.

As for this clone: A read error may be the cause here, since a much bigger clone is one base away. The chain carries TRBV27 and TRBJ2-7, with 7 bases matching TRBD1. The CDR3 consists of 15 residues. The germline CDR1 and CDR2 sequences are MNHEY and SMNVEV (reference sequence). CDR3 in amino acids: CASSRDRASSYEQYF. For the CDR3, the DNA is TGCGCCAGCAGCCGAGACAGGGCGAGCTCCTACGAGCAGTACTTC.

CDR3 residues: CASSLAPGQGPTGELFF. CDR3 coding DNA: TGTGCCAGCAGCTTAGCCCCGGGACAGGGCCCCACCGGGGAGCTGTTTTTT. The chain has TRBV7-2 and TRBJ2-2; TRBD1 aligns across 9 bases. The length of the CDR3 is 17 residues. Trimming at V came to 0 bases and at J to 4 bases, leaving 6 bases not matched to a gene. The germline V gene encodes CDR1 SGHTA and CDR2 FQGNSA.

This clone appeared many times. Other nucleotide sequences in the sample specify the same CDR3. The V gene is TRBV27, the J gene TRBJ1-6; tentatively, D is TRBD1 (5 bases). Per germline, CDR1 MNHEY and CDR2 SMNVEV (reference sequence). Trimming stripped 6 bases from V and 10 bases from J, with 16 bases between. CDR3 length: 14 amino acids. CDR3 nucleotides: TGTGCCAGCAGGCCTGACAGTCCCGGCTCACCCCTCCACTTT. It translates to CASRPDSPGSPLHF.

The gene calls are TRBV4-1 and TRBJ2-7; no definite D call. Germline CDR1 is MGHRA and CDR2 is YSYEKL. V lost 2 bases, J lost 3 bases, and 14 bases lay in between. The CDR3 contains 15 residues. In nucleotides, the CDR3 is TGCGCCAGCAGCCAAATGGCCACGAGCTTCTACGAGCAGTACTTC. As protein: CASSQMATSFYEQYF.

On this clone: With a much larger clone just one base away, this may be a read error. Other DNA variants within this sample encode the same CDR3. This chain links TRBV30 with TRBJ1-2; tentative D call: TRBD1 (5 bases). The CDR3 has 12 amino acids. Germline lookup yields CDR1 GTSNPN and CDR2 SVGIG (reference sequence). The germline V and J ends were trimmed by 3 bases and 8 bases, with 13 bases remaining between them. The CDR3 here is CAWSGGAGGYTF. The CDR3, as DNA: TGTGCCTGGAGCGGGGGAGCGGGCGGCTACACCTTC.

The gene calls are TRBV30 and TRBJ2-3; D not certain. Per germline, CDR1 GTSNPN and CDR2 SVGIG (reference sequence). This CDR3 has 13 residues. V shed 3 bases and J shed 6 bases, with 13 bases lying between them. The chain's CDR3 is CAWSLPRVDTQYF. CDR3 coding DNA: TGTGCCTGGAGCCTCCCGAGAGTGGATACGCAGTATTTT.

The chain couples TRBV5-4 to TRBJ2-3, with D perhaps matching TRBD2 (5 bases). The V and J ends lost 4 bases and 0 bases respectively, with 24 bases between them. Germline V gene sequence: CDR1 SGHNT, CDR2 YYREEE (reference sequence). This CDR3 comprises 19 residues. The CDR3 sequence is CASSPPGWRAYTSTDTQYF. For the CDR3, the DNA is TGTGCCAGCAGCCCCCCAGGCTGGCGGGCGTACACAAGCACAGATACGCAGTATTTT.

V and J are TRBV29-1 and TRBJ2-5; D is tentatively TRBD1 or TRBD2 (5 bases each). The closer fit of TRBJ2-7 to the DNA end suggests the J call may be wrong. CDR1 and CDR2 (germline): SQVTM, ANQGSEA. The CDR3 is made up of 12 amino acids. In nucleotides, the CDR3 is TGCAGCGTTCGGGACGGCACCTACGAGCAGTACTTC. Its protein is CSVRDGTYEQYF.